A selection of T cell receptor beta chains follows, all from one sample in a study of vaccination and CD4 T cells after COVID-19. MiXCR, applied by TCRdb to the PCR reads, yields one record per CDR3 protein. The sample has 14,000 to 15,000 distinct CDR3 sequences, 73% seen once. For these TCRs, the target antigens are not known. Specimen: CD4+ T cells from blood, cultured in vitro. All receptors derive from a human donor who had recovered from COVID-19. CDR3s include the opening cysteine and the closing phenylalanine or tryptophan. D genes are given only for firm matches. Size is omitted from some rows. Given values are once, few, many or a class for expanded clones.

j_call d_call v_call clone_size cdr3_nt cdr3_aa
TRBJ1-2 . TRBV28 . TGTGCCAGCCTGACAGGTCCCAACTATGGCTACACCTTC CASLTGPNYGYTF
TRBJ1-1 . TRBV12-3/TRBV12-4 . TGTGCCAGCAGTTTGGTGAACACTGAAGCTTTCTTT CASSLVNTEAFF
TRBJ2-2 . TRBV7-9 . TGTGCCAGCAGCTTAGTCTGGCGGGATGGCACCGGGGAGCTGTTTTTT CASSLVWRDGTGELFF
TRBJ2-7 TRBD2 TRBV20-1 . TGCAGTGCTGGAAGCGGGAGGGCGTCTCACGAGCAGTACTTC CSAGSGRASHEQYF
TRBJ2-2 . TRBV27 . TGTGCCAGCAGTTTGGGGTATTCCACCGGGGAGCTGTTTTTT CASSLGYSTGELFF
TRBJ1-1 . TRBV20-1 . TGCAGTGCTAGAGATCGGGTTTCGGCTTTCTTT CSARDRVSAFF
TRBJ1-2 . TRBV7-2 large TGTGCCAGCACCATCACCTCCCTACATGGCTACACCTTC CASTITSLHGYTF
TRBJ1-6 . TRBV28 . TGTGCCAGCCTTACTCAGGCACCCAGGGGTTCACCCCTCCACTTT CASLTQAPRGSPLHF
TRBJ2-3 . TRBV20-1 . TGCAGTGCTTACGACAACGGACTTACGCAGTATTTT CSAYDNGLTQYF
TRBJ2-3 . TRBV28 . TGTGCCAGCAGACCCGGAGGGATAAGCACAGATACGCAGTATTTT CASRPGGISTDTQYF